This T cell receptor beta chain was found in a study of T cells in Graves' hyperthyroidism and ophthalmopathy. TCR beta CDR3 regions were amplified from RNA transcripts. First-round RT-PCR with HTBI primers amplified the TCR CDR3 region. TCRdb processed the multiplex PCR reads anew with MiXCR; each CDR3 protein has one entry. The sample includes 500,000 to 550,000 distinct CDR3 sequences, 15% to 20% of them seen just once. This CDR3 is built from 14 residues. Germline V gives CDR1 LNHDA, CDR2 SQIVND (reference sequence). V lost 2 bases and J lost 1, with 8 bases in between. The sequenced material came from blood. V and J are TRBV19 and TRBJ1-1, with D hard to call. The receptor's source is a man aged 35-49 years with Graves' ophthalmopathy. This chain's CDR3 is CASSIQKSNTEAFF. The CDR3 nucleotides are TGTGCCAGTAGTATACAAAAGTCGAACACTGAAGCTTTCTTT.